This TCR beta chain was retrieved from a study of shared clonotypes between healthy human individuals. Study conclusions and caveats: Sample collection involved blood only; tissue repertoires are likely different. Clonotypes that were shared across four donors made up around 5% of naive CD4 clonotypes.

As to this clone: Its antigen is currently unknown. Other nucleotide sequences from this sample produce the same CDR3.

CDR1 is MDHEN, CDR2 SYDVKM, per germline. The CDR3 sequence is 12 residues long. Trimming took 3 bases from V and 6 from J, leaving 6 bases between them. Naive-designated CD8 cells lacked CD45RO, were positively enriched for CCR7, and omitted terminally differentiated effector memory CD45RA+ cells. Only in-frame clones appear in the TCRdb table, and some are missing; sequencing was by immunoSEQ multiplex PCR. The table records approximately 2,200,000 clones, 90% to 95% of them present only once. The chain combines TRBV28 with TRBJ2-1, with unresolved D. The sequence was collected from a man younger than 35 in good health. Some clones in this sample may be carry-over from other donors' samples. Sequencing was done on a sample of naive CD8+ T cells from PBMCs. The CDR3 nucleotides read TGTGCCAGCAGTTTGGGGTCCAATGAGCAGTTCTTC. This sequence encodes CASSLGSNEQFF.